What follows describes a single TCR beta chain. Its antigen is unidentified. This CDR3 spans 14 amino acids. V lost 5 bases and J 2 bases, leaving 10 bases between the germline ends. Germline CDR1 reads LGHNA; CDR2 reads YNFKEQ. The data derive from a study of T cell responses to AZD1222 COVID-19 vaccine. The study's findings and limits: Two AZD1222 administrations were followed by greater Spike-specific TCR breadth and depth. The study identified only five to seven AZD1222 recipients as seropositive at baseline. A mostly white British donor set with more females was recruited, and clonal diversity was possibly underestimated.

Produced via immunoSEQ multiplex PCR; TCRdb's table is partial and in-frame only. The sample has under 200,000 clones, 85% to 95% seen once. The gene calls are TRBV4-2 and TRBJ1-3; a possible D gene is TRBD1 (6 bases). The input for sequencing was peripheral blood, taken 28 days after the second dose of the MenACWY control vaccine. The origin of this receptor is an adult who received the MenACWY meningococcal vaccine as a control. CDR3 region: CASSSGATGNTIYF. As DNA, the CDR3 is TGTGCCAGCAGCTCGGGGGCCACTGGAAACACCATATATTTT.